The rows below give T cell receptor beta chains drawn from one sample of a study of PD-L1 blockade in urothelial cancer. The assay was immunoSEQ multiplex PCR, and TCRdb's table has in-frame clones only and misses some. The top ten hold 30% of the sample, which has 25,000 to 40,000 clones, roughly 84% seen once. The sequenced sample was PBMCs, obtained around atezolizumab (anti-PD-L1) treatment. The receptors derive from a man aged 60 to 69 with urothelial cancer. CDR3s include the opening cysteine and the closing phenylalanine or tryptophan. The D gene is left open where the match is weak. The listing skips clone size in some rows; elsewhere it reads once, few, many or a size class.

CDR3aa	CDR3nt	v_gene	d_gene	abundance	j_gene
CASSVNRATEAFF	TGCGCCAGCAGTGTAAACAGGGCCACTGAAGCTTTCTTT	TRBV10-2	.	once	TRBJ1-1
CASSHDGGRTGELFF	TGCGCCAGCAGCCACGACGGTGGGAGGACCGGGGAGCTGTTTTTT	TRBV5-1	.	.	TRBJ2-2
CASTYTSTVDNEQFF	TGTGCCAGCACCTATACCTCGACAGTCGACAATGAGCAGTTCTTC	TRBV21-1	.	.	TRBJ2-1
CASSLSRGGASGYTF	TGTGCCAGCAGTTTATCAAGAGGGGGCGCGTCAGGCTACACCTTC	TRBV27	TRBD1	few	TRBJ1-2
CASSQDRTSGTFEQYF	TGTGCCAGCAGCCAAGATAGGACTAGCGGGACTTTCGAGCAGTACTTC	TRBV4-2	TRBD2	.	TRBJ2-7
CASTPGTSGSGDEQFF	TGCGCCAGCACCCCCGGGACTAGCGGGAGTGGGGATGAGCAGTTCTTC	TRBV10-2	TRBD2	.	TRBJ2-1
CAISESSGGWTEAFF	TGTGCCATCAGTGAGTCGTCCGGGGGGTGGACTGAAGCTTTCTTT	TRBV10-3	.	few	TRBJ1-1
CAWSGTVGTGELFF	TGTGCCTGGAGCGGGACAGTCGGCACCGGGGAGCTGTTTTTT	TRBV30	TRBD1	.	TRBJ2-2
CASSRGGSSSYNSPLHF	TGTGCCAGCAGCCGGGGGGGATCAAGCTCCTATAATTCACCCCTCCACTTT	TRBV5-4	.	.	TRBJ1-6
CASGTGGGPRSEDTF	TGTGCTAGTGGTACCGGGGGGGGACCCCGCTCCGAGGACACCTTC	TRBV12-5	.	once	TRBJ1-2
CASSLKGGEYNEQFF	TGTGCCAGCAGCTTAAAAGGGGGCGAATACAATGAGCAGTTCTTC	TRBV7-3	TRBD1	.	TRBJ2-1
CASSPPQIFLPQLF	TGTGCCAGCAGTCCTCCACAGATCTTCCTGCCTCAGCTCTTC	TRBV6-6	.	.	TRBJ2-1